These T cell receptor beta chains were read from a single sample in a study of siplizumab effects on memory and regulatory T cells. Clones were read by immunoSEQ multiplex PCR, and TCRdb kept only the in-frame ones, dropping some. The table shows 57,000 or so clones, with roughly 93% occurring only once. Sequencing was performed on CD8+ T cells sorted from blood. The origin of the receptors is a human donor in good health. Each CDR3 is given with its conserved first and last residue. D genes are given only for firm matches. The size field is filled for only some rows; it gives once, few, many or a size class.

CARSVAVGEKLFF	TGTGCCCGGAGTGTAGCGGTTGGTGAAAAACTGTTTTTT	NA	TRBV30	TRBJ1-4	NA
CASSWDSNEQYF	TGCGCCAGCAGTTGGGACTCTAACGAGCAGTACTTC	NA	TRBV5-1	TRBJ2-7	NA
CASSVVPSGPYNEQFF	TGTGCCAGCAGTGTAGTACCTAGCGGGCCCTACAATGAGCAGTTCTTC	TRBD2	TRBV2	TRBJ2-1	NA
CSVTDSYEQYF	TGCAGCGTGACAGACTCCTACGAGCAGTACTTC	NA	TRBV29-1	TRBJ2-7	once
CASRLQGIAEAFF	TGTGCCAGCAGGTTACAGGGTATCGCTGAAGCTTTCTTT	NA	TRBV7-9	TRBJ1-1	once
CASSPQSLREHEQFF	TGTGCCAGCAGCCCCCAGAGCTTGCGTGAGCATGAGCAGTTCTTC	NA	TRBV7-9	TRBJ2-1	NA
CASSQERYNEQFF	TGTGCCAGCAGTCAAGAACGTTACAATGAGCAGTTCTTC	NA	TRBV11-3	TRBJ2-1	NA
CASSLGQGEYEQYF	TGTGCCAGCAGCTTGGGACAGGGGGAGTACGAGCAGTACTTC	TRBD1	TRBV7-3	TRBJ2-7	once
CAIRTSGSMYEQYF	TGTGCCATCCGGACTAGCGGGAGTATGTACGAGCAGTACTTC	TRBD2	TRBV28	TRBJ2-7	NA
CASSDSNYNEQFF	TGTGCCAGCAGTGACTCGAATTACAATGAGCAGTTCTTC	NA	TRBV6-4	TRBJ2-1	NA
CASSEIGRSNEKLFF	TGTGCCAGCAGTGAAATCGGCAGGAGCAATGAAAAACTGTTTTTT	NA	TRBV2	TRBJ1-4	NA
CASSPGDQPQHF	TGTGCCAGCAGTCCGGGAGACCAGCCCCAGCATTTT	NA	TRBV6-5	TRBJ1-5	NA
CASSPGRGETQYF	TGTGCCAGCAGCCCGGGGAGGGGAGAGACCCAGTACTTC	TRBD2	TRBV9	TRBJ2-5	NA